The 15 T cell receptor beta chains listed next were all sequenced from one sample in a study of shared clonotypes between healthy human individuals (dated by TCRdb to between 2020 and 2021). Libraries came from the immunoSEQ multiplex PCR assay. This is the immuneACCESS table as TCRdb keeps it, with only in-frame sequences that have V and J called. A part of the clones is gone; compared with another copy, unresolved V genes explain less than half, and the rest is unexplained. The table for this sample lists about 680,000 clones; roughly 73% of them were counted only once. The ten largest clonotypes hold around 1.7% of the sample. The sample consisted of memory CD4+ T cells sorted from blood. The meaning of the sample's cell subset or site label: CD45RA-negative fraction. These receptor sequences come from a young woman in good health.

This clone was detected many times. This chain uses TRBV6-1 with TRBJ2-7, with 9 bases aligning to TRBD2. The CDR3 has 15 residues. Germline CDR1 reads MNHNS; CDR2 reads SASEGT. V shed 3 bases, J shed 2 bases, and the junction held 5 bases outside the gene matches. Here the CDR3 DNA reads TGTGCCAGCAGTGAGGGACTAGCCGAAACCTACGAGCAGTACTTC. Its translation: CASSEGLAETYEQYF.

V is TRBV4-2 and J is TRBJ2-1; D is unclear. The CDR3 loop spans 16 amino acids. Per germline, CDR1 LGHNA and CDR2 YNFKEQ. The V end lost 1 base, the J end lost 6 bases, and 16 bases lay between the germline ends. CDR3 nucleotide sequence: TGTGCCAGCAGCCAAGGCGAGTACCGAATTGGCAATGAGCAGTTCTTC. Encoded protein: CASSQGEYRIGNEQFF.

This chain uses TRBV19 with TRBJ2-6; tentative D call: TRBD2 (5 bases). Trimming took off 3 bases at V and 3 bases at J, with 9 bases between the two ends. Germline CDR1 LNHDA, CDR2 SQIVND (reference sequence). This CDR3 spans 15 amino acids. The CDR3 region is CASSIMGSGANVLTF. The CDR3 nucleotides are TGTGCCAGTAGTATTATGGGGAGTGGGGCCAACGTCCTGACTTTC.

V and J are TRBV18 and TRBJ1-5; D is undetermined. CDR1 and CDR2 from the germline V gene are KGHSH and LQKENI. Trimming pared 2 bases from V and 5 bases from J, leaving 7 bases between. This CDR3 contains 13 residues. The CDR3: CASSPYGDQPQHF. The CDR3 nucleotides are TGTGCCAGCTCACCATATGGGGATCAGCCCCAGCATTTT.

This clone was counted only a few times. The V call is TRBV5-1, the J call TRBJ1-4, with D maybe TRBD1 (5 bases). The CDR3 spans 16 residues. CDR1 is SGHRS, CDR2 YFSETQ, per germline. The V end was cut by 4 bases, the J end by 5 bases, with 18 bases between. The CDR3 spells CASSRNIAGMNEKLFF. The CDR3 bases are TGCGCCAGCAGCCGGAACATTGCAGGGATGAATGAAAAACTGTTTTTT.

This clone occurred a few times. The CDR3 reads CASSLGLLSYNEQFF. The CDR3 DNA reads TGTGCCAGCAGCTTAGGACTACTATCCTACAATGAGCAGTTCTTC. The rearrangement links TRBV7-3 to TRBJ2-1; possible D gene TRBD2, 6 bases. V was shortened by 2 bases and J by 1 base, with 9 bases between the two germline ends. This CDR3 comprises 15 residues. Germline loops: CDR1 SGHTA, CDR2 FQGTGA.

The chain is built from TRBV9 and TRBJ1-1, with D possibly being TRBD1 (5 bases). V dropped 3 bases and J dropped 2 bases, with 11 bases sitting between them. Germline V gene data show CDR1 as SGDLS and CDR2 as YYNGEE. This CDR3 contains 14 residues. CDR3 bases: TGTGCCAGCAGCGACGGACACTTCAACACTGAAGCTTTCTTT. Encoded protein: CASSDGHFNTEAFF.

This chain joins TRBV30 and TRBJ1-5; tentatively, D is TRBD1 (5 bases). Germline V gene sequence: CDR1 GTSNPN, CDR2 SVGIG (reference sequence). The V end was cut by 0 bases, the J end by 3 bases, with 12 bases between. The CDR3 spans 15 residues. The CDR3 sequence is CAWSVRQGPNQPQHF. The CDR3 region has the DNA TGTGCCTGGAGTGTGCGGCAGGGACCCAATCAGCCCCAGCATTTT.

This clone was counted many times. The rearrangement links TRBV28 to TRBJ2-7; 9 bases agree with TRBD1. J lost 4 bases, V lost 7 bases, and 5 bases had no gene match. The CDR3 contains 13 residues. CDR1 and CDR2 (germline): MDHEN, SYDVKM. This chain's CDR3 is CASMPDRGYEQYF. CDR3 nucleotides: TGTGCCAGCATGCCCGACAGGGGGTACGAGCAGTACTTC. The entire variable domain, with the rest obtained from reference TRBV28 and TRBJ2-7, is as follows: DVKVTQSSRYLVKRTGEKVFLECVQDMDHENMFWYRQDPGLGLRLIYFSYDVKMKEKGDIPEGYSVSREKKERFSLILESASTNQTSMYLCASMPDRGYEQYFGPGTRLTVT.

There are a few counts of this clone. This chain joins TRBV4-1 and TRBJ2-5; 14 bases are a match to TRBD2. The germline V gene encodes CDR1 MGHRA and CDR2 YSYEKL. V shed 1 base and J 13 bases; nucleotides not matched to a gene: 11. The CDR3 extends over 16 amino acids. This CDR3 is CASSQVLEVGTSGRYF. The CDR3 DNA is TGCGCCAGCAGCCAAGTTCTAGAAGTAGGGACTAGCGGGAGGTACTTC.

The V and J genes are TRBV18 and TRBJ2-7; 9 bases fit TRBD1. The ends lost 7 bases at V and 3 bases at J; junction bases unmatched: 7. This CDR3 is built from 14 residues. Germline CDR1 reads KGHSH; CDR2 reads LQKENI. The CDR3 protein is CASCKQGAIYEQYF. CDR3 nucleotide sequence: TGTGCCAGCTGTAAACAGGGGGCGATCTACGAGCAGTACTTC.

This clone was seen a handful of times. This sequence joins TRBV5-1 and TRBJ1-4; TRBD1 matches 8 bases. This CDR3 has 16 amino acids. Germline assignment: CDR1 SGHRS and CDR2 YFSETQ. Trimming removed 3 bases from V and 1 base from J; junction bases left unmatched: 5. CDR3 in amino acids: CASSWQGARTNEKLFF. The CDR3 bases are TGCGCCAGCAGCTGGCAGGGGGCTAGAACTAATGAAAAACTGTTTTTT.

This clone has a handful of counts. CDR3 sequence (DNA): TGTGCCAGCAGGAAGACAAGGCAGGGGAATACTGAAGCTTTCTTT. Its protein product is CASRKTRQGNTEAFF. The V and J genes are TRBV6-5 and TRBJ1-1, with D maybe TRBD1 (6 bases). The CDR3 consists of 15 residues. V was clipped by 6 bases and J by 5 bases, with 19 bases between them. Per the germline V gene, CDR1 is MNHEY and CDR2 is SVGAGI.

This sequence joins TRBV5-1 and TRBJ2-3; D gene unclear. Trimming removed 0 bases from V and 0 bases from J, with 8 bases in between. Looked up from germline, CDR1 is SGHRS and CDR2 is YFSETQ. The length of the CDR3 is 15 residues. CDR3: CASSLGYTSTDTQYF. The CDR3 DNA sequence: TGCGCCAGCAGCTTGGGCTACACTAGCACAGATACGCAGTATTTT.

About this clone itself: The same CDR3 also results from other DNA sequences found in this sample. The chain has TRBV18 and TRBJ1-1; a weak D match, TRBD1 (6 bases). CDR1 and CDR2 (germline): KGHSH, LQKENI. Trimming took off 6 bases at V and 0 bases at J, with 14 bases between the two ends. The CDR3 loop spans 15 amino acids. This CDR3 reads CASSPSTGLNTEAFF. Written as DNA, the CDR3 is TGTGCCAGCTCGCCTTCCACAGGGCTGAACACTGAAGCTTTCTTT.